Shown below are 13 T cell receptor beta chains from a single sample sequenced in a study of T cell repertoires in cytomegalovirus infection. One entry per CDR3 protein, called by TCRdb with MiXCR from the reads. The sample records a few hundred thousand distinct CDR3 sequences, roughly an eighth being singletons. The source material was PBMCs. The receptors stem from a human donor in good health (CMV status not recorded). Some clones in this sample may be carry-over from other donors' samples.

The CDR3 region is CSVRTSGTHEQYF. CDR3 in DNA: TGCAGCGTTCGGACTAGCGGGACTCACGAGCAGTACTTC. This rearrangement joins TRBV29-1 to TRBJ2-7, with 12 bases matching TRBD2. After removal of 5 bases from V and 5 bases from J, the junction contained 4 bases not matched to a gene. CDR1 is SQVTM, CDR2 ANQGSEA, per germline. The CDR3 totals 13 residues.

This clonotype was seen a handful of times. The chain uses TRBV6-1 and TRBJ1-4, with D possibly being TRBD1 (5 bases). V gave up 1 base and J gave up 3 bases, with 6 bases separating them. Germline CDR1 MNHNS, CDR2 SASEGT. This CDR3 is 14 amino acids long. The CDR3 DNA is TGTGCCAGCAGTGAAGTAGGGGCTAATGAAAAACTGTTTTTT. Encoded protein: CASSEVGANEKLFF.

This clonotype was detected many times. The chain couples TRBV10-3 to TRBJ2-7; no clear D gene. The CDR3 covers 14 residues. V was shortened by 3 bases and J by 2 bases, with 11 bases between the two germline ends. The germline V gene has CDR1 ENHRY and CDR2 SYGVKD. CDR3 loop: CAISEVAGAYEQYF. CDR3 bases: TGTGCCATCAGTGAAGTAGCAGGCGCCTACGAGCAGTACTTC.

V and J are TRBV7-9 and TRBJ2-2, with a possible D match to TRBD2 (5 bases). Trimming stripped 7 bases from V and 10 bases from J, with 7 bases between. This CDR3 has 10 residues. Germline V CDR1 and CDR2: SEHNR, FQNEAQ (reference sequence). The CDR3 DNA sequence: TGTGCCAGCATGCGGGCGGAGCTGTTTTTT. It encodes CASMRAELFF.

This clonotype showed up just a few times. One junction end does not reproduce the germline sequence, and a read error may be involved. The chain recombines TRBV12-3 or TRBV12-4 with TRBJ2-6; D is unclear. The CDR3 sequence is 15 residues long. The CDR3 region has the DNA TGTGCAAGCACTCCCTCGCTCTCTGGGGCCAACGTCCTGACTTTC. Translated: CASTPSLSGANVLTF.

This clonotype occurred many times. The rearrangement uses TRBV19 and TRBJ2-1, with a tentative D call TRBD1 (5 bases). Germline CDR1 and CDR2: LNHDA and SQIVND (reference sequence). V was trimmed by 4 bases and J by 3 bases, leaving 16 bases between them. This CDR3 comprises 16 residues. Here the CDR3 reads CASSRDGASYYNEQFF. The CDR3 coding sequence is TGTGCCAGTAGTAGAGATGGGGCTAGTTACTACAATGAGCAGTTCTTC.

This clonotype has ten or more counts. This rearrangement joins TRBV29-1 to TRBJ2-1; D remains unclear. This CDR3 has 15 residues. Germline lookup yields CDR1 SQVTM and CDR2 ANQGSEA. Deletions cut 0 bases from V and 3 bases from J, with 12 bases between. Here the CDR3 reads CSVEDRRSFYNEQFF. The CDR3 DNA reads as TGCAGCGTTGAAGATAGGCGGAGCTTCTACAATGAGCAGTTCTTC.

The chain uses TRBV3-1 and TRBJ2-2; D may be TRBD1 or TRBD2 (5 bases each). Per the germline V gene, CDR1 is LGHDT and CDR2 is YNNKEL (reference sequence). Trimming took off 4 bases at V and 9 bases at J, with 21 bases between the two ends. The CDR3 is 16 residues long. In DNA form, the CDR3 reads TGTGCCAGCAGCCCGTCCAGGGACGGTGGCAAGCGGGAGCTGTTTTTT. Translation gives CASSPSRDGGKRELFF. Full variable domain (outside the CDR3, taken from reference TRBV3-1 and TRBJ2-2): DTAVSQTPKYLVTQMGNDKSIKCEQNLGHDTMYWYKQDSKKFLKIMFSYNNKELIINETVPNRFSPKSPDKAHLNLHINSLELGDSAVYFCASSPSRDGGKRELFFGEGSRLTVL.

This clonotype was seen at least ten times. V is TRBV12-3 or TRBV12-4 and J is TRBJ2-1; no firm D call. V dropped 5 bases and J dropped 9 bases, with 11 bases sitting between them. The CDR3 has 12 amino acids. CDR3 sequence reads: CASSVRGSEQFF. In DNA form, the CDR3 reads TGTGCCAGCAGTGTAAGAGGTAGTGAGCAGTTCTTC.

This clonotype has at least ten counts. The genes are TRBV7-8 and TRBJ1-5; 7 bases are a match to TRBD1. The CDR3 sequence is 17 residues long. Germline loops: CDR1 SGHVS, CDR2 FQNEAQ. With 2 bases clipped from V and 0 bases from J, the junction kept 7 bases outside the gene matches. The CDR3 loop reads CASSLRAGGNSNQPQHF. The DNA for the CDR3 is TGTGCCAGCAGCTTAAGGGCAGGGGGTAATAGCAATCAGCCCCAGCATTTT.

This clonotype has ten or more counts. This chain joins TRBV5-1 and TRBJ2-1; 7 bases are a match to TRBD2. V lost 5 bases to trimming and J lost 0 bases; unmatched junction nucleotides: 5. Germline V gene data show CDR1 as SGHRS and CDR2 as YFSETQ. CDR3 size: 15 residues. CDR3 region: CASRPAGSSYNEQFF. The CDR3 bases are TGCGCCAGCAGACCAGCGGGGAGCTCCTACAATGAGCAGTTCTTC.

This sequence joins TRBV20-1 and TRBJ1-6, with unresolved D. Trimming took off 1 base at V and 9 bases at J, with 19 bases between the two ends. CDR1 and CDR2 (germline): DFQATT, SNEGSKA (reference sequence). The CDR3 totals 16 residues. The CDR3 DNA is TGCAGTGCTAGAGTAATATTTGGGCAGGAGGGTTCACCCCTCCACTTT. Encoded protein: CSARVIFGQEGSPLHF.

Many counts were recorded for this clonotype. As DNA, the CDR3 is TGTGCCAGCAGTCTTCAGGGATGGGGGGCCAACGTCCTGACTTTC. Translated: CASSLQGWGANVLTF. The chain has TRBV27 and TRBJ2-6; D might be TRBD1 (5 bases). Trimming removed 5 bases from V and 4 bases from J, with 12 bases in between. Germline lookup yields CDR1 MNHEY and CDR2 SMNVEV (reference sequence). The CDR3 loop spans 15 amino acids.